This TCR beta chain came from a study of blood T cell repertoires in COVID-19. Study in general: COVID-19 samples, acute and convalescent, were from the United States, Italy and Spain. The cDNA or gDNA used as material had been derived from T cells, B-cell-depleted T cells, or PBMCs.

Assay used: immunoSEQ multiplex PCR; TCRdb lists only in-frame clones, some missing. Seen here are around 70,000 clones, around 86% observed once, and the top ten hold 29%. V lost 3 bases to trimming and J lost 4 bases; unmatched junction nucleotides: 6. Per germline, CDR1 LGHNA and CDR2 YSLEER. The CDR3 consists of 15 residues. Sequencing was done on a sample of peripheral blood. The chain carries TRBV4-3 and TRBJ2-3, with 8 bases lining up with TRBD2. The receptor comes from a woman of 80 years or more with active or convalescent COVID-19. The CDR3 protein is CASSQSGGPPDTQYF. CDR3 sequence (DNA): TGCGCCAGCAGCCAGAGCGGGGGTCCACCAGATACGCAGTATTTT.